The clone carrying this T cell receptor (beta chain) was counted many times. The target antigen is unknown. An equimolar mix of two oligonucleotides served as the beta constant-region primer for TRBC1 and TRBC2. Ligation attached a single-stranded oligonucleotide with a 12-nucleotide UMI and the SP2 primer to the cDNA 3' end. TCRdb re-analysed the UMI-ligation and nested PCR reads in MiXCR, keeping a single row per CDR3 protein. The sample includes tens of thousands of distinct CDR3 sequences, around 12% of them seen just once. CD8 T cells were positively selected from what remained after CD4 positive selection. CDR1 is SNHLY and CDR2 is FYNNEI in the germline V gene. The CDR3 has 14 amino acids. V was clipped by 5 bases and J by 2 bases; unmatched bases: 4. This entry is derived from a study of naive and memory T cell subsets. Whole-study findings and limits: In naive cells, over 95% of TCR sequences were seen only once.

The sample consisted of central memory CD4+ T cells from blood. This chain connects TRBV2 to TRBJ2-3, with TRBD2 matching 7 bases. The TCR sequence derives from a human donor in good health. The CDR3 DNA sequence: TGTGCCAGCAGTCGCCGACTAGCCACAGATACGCAGTATTTT. Protein: CASSRRLATDTQYF.